This passage covers 15 T cell receptor beta chains from one sample sequenced in a study of T cells in narcolepsy. Using immunoSEQ multiplex PCR, the repertoire was profiled, and TCRdb retains in-frame clones only, with some absent. The sample includes tens of thousands of clones, approximately 80% of them seen just once. What was sequenced was CD45RA- memory CD4+ T cells from PBMCs. Every receptor here comes from a human donor with narcolepsy.

The chain joins TRBV19 to TRBJ1-5, with D unclear. V was cut by 10 bases and J by 1 base, with 11 bases left in between. CDR1 and CDR2 from the germline V gene are LNHDA and SQIVND (reference sequence). The CDR3 length is 13 residues. The CDR3 DNA sequence: TGTGCCACCGAACAAGCCAGCAATCAGCCCCAGCATTTT. It codes for CATEQASNQPQHF.

The chain recombines TRBV5-1 with TRBJ1-2; D may be TRBD1 (6 bases). This CDR3 has 15 residues. Germline V gene data show CDR1 as SGHRS and CDR2 as YFSETQ. The DNA of the CDR3 is TGCGCATCCCGGGCGAACAGGGCACAAAACTATGGCTACACCTTC. This translates into CASRANRAQNYGYTF.

The gene calls are TRBV11-2 and TRBJ1-1; the D gene is possibly TRBD1 (6 bases). The V end was cut by 7 bases, the J end by 5 bases, with 14 bases between. The CDR3 spans 13 residues. Germline CDR1 reads SGHAT; CDR2 reads FQNNGV. CDR3 nucleotides: TGTGCCAGCAACTGGACAGATGGGACTGAAGCTTTCTTT. Protein sequence: CASNWTDGTEAFF.

This chain links TRBV7-8 with TRBJ2-6; D remains unclear. This CDR3 has 15 amino acids. Trimming stripped 0 bases from V and 0 bases from J, with 3 bases between. CDR1 and CDR2 (germline): SGHVS, FQNEAQ. CDR3 bases: TGTGCCAGCAGCTTAGCCTACTCTGGGGCCAACGTCCTGACTTTC. Encoded protein: CASSLAYSGANVLTF.

This clone turned up a few times. This chain uses TRBV19 with TRBJ1-4, with D unclear. The CDR3 runs 16 residues. Germline CDR1 is LNHDA and CDR2 is SQIVND (reference sequence). Trimming removed 3 bases at V and 11 bases at J, with 22 bases between. CDR3 amino acids: CASSIPGTLGMVKLFF. Here the CDR3 DNA reads TGTGCCAGTAGTATCCCCGGCACTCTCGGGATGGTTAAACTGTTTTTT.

J is TRBJ2-5 and V is TRBV6-7; the D gene is possibly TRBD1 (5 bases). TRBV6-7 is identified as an open reading frame with a role that is uncertain. V was pared by 2 bases and J by 5 bases, with 27 bases between. The CDR3 has 19 residues. DNA for the CDR3: TGTGCCAGCAGTTACCCCCAAGACCGACTGGGGCCTTTGTTGGAGACCCAGTACTTC. Its protein is CASSYPQDRLGPLLETQYF.

This clone has just one count. V is TRBV9 and J is TRBJ1-3, with a possible D match to TRBD1 (5 bases). From germline, CDR1 is SGDLS and CDR2 YYNGEE. The CDR3 extends over 16 amino acids. The V and J ends lost 2 bases and 1 base respectively, with 13 bases between them. The CDR3 nucleotides are TGTGCCAGCAGCGTTCAATCGTGGGGGTCTGGAAACACCATATATTTT. Translating gives CASSVQSWGSGNTIYF.

This clone has just one count. V usage is TRBV5-4 and J usage is TRBJ2-3; no reliable D call. V lost 1 base and J 3 bases, leaving 6 bases between the germline ends. This CDR3 spans 13 amino acids. Germline V lookup: CDR1 SGHNT, CDR2 YYREEE (reference sequence). In nucleotides, the CDR3 is TGTGCCAGCAGCTTGAATCCTACAGATACGCAGTATTTT. It yields the protein CASSLNPTDTQYF.

This chain connects TRBV10-3 to TRBJ2-7; D possibly corresponds to TRBD1 (5 bases). Germline V CDR1 and CDR2: ENHRY, SYGVKD. V dropped 5 bases and J dropped 3 bases, with 5 bases sitting between them. The CDR3 has 11 residues. The CDR3 region has the DNA TGTGCCATCAGTACAGGCTACGAGCAGTACTTC. Protein: CAISTGYEQYF.

The V and J genes are TRBV5-4 and TRBJ1-6; D is undetermined. Per germline, CDR1 SGHNT and CDR2 YYREEE (reference sequence). This CDR3 has 13 residues. Trimming stripped 6 bases from V and 6 bases from J, with 10 bases between. CDR3 residues: CASKGSLNSPLHF. As DNA, the CDR3 is TGTGCCAGCAAAGGGTCCCTTAATTCACCCCTCCACTTT.

This chain joins TRBV6-1 and TRBJ2-7, with D possibly being TRBD1 or TRBD2 (5 bases each). The CDR3 sequence is 15 residues long. The germline CDR1 and CDR2 sequences are MNHNS and SASEGT. Between the trimmed V and J ends, which lost 2 bases and 2 bases, there was a span of 13 bases. CDR3 DNA sequence: TGTGCCAGCAGTGAAAGTACGAGGGGACCCTACGAGCAGTACTTC. Amino acids: CASSESTRGPYEQYF.

This clone was counted a single time. This sequence joins TRBV5-1 and TRBJ2-5, with 7 bases that match TRBD2. Germline values: CDR1 SGHRS, CDR2 YFSETQ. V shed 5 bases and J 0 bases; nucleotides not matched to a gene: 19. The CDR3 contains 19 residues. The CDR3 reads CASRRGIDLSGEDQETQYF. Written as DNA, the CDR3 is TGCGCCAGCAGGCGGGGGATCGATTTAAGCGGGGAGGACCAAGAGACCCAGTACTTC.

The gene calls are TRBV5-5 and TRBJ2-5; TRBD1 or TRBD2 may be the D gene (5 bases each). The germline V gene has CDR1 SGHKS and CDR2 YYEKEE (reference sequence). The CDR3 is made up of 18 amino acids. Trimming shortened V by 2 bases and J by 0 bases, and 20 bases separated the two germline ends. CDR3 DNA sequence: TGTGCCAGCAGCTTTCGGGGACGCCGACCTCTGTACCAAGAGACCCAGTACTTC. As protein: CASSFRGRRPLYQETQYF.

This clone was counted a single time. The chain uses TRBV19 and TRBJ1-3, with a possible D match to TRBD1 (5 bases). V was trimmed by 5 bases and J by 2 bases, leaving 13 bases between them. The CDR3 contains 15 residues. CDR1 LNHDA and CDR2 SQIVND come from the germline V gene (reference sequence). The CDR3 bases are TGTGCCAGTAGTCAACAGGTTGAAGCTGGAAACACCATATATTTT. Protein sequence: CASSQQVEAGNTIYF.

This clone occurred once. The chain recombines TRBV7-9 with TRBJ1-3; D is unclear. Germline V gene lookup returns CDR1 SEHNR and CDR2 FQNEAQ (reference sequence). CDR3 size: 14 residues. Between the trimmed V and J ends, which lost 4 bases and 0 bases, there was a span of 7 bases. The CDR3 region has the DNA TGTGCCAGCAGCTCCTGGGGCTCTGGAAACACCATATATTTT. Protein product: CASSSWGSGNTIYF.